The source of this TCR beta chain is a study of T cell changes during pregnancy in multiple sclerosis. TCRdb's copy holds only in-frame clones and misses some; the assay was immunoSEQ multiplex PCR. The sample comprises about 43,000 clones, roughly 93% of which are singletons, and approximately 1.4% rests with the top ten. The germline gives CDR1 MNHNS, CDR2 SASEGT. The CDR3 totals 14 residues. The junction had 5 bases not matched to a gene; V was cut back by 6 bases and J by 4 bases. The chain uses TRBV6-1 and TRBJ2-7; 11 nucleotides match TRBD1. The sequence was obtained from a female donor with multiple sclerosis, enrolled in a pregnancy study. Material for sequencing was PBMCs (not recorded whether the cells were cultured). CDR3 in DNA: TGTGCCAGCAGGGGGGACAGGGGGAAGTACGAGCAGTACTTC. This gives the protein CASRGDRGKYEQYF.